A single sample is the source of the 32 T cell receptor beta chains below, sequenced in a study of blood T cell repertoires in COVID-19 (TCRdb year 2020). Preparation of the library involved the immunoSEQ multiplex PCR assay. The table was pulled from immuneACCESS by TCRdb, which kept in-frame rearrangements only. Such tables lose some clones; where checked, under half of the loss comes from unresolved V genes, and the rest has no known cause. This sample comprises around 200,000 clones, 80% to 90% of them detected only once. Together, the top ten hold under 3% of the sample. The source material was PBMCs or T cells enriched from blood (not recorded which). The receptors originated from a woman aged 40 to 50 with acute COVID-19.

There are a few counts of this clone. The genes are TRBV19 and TRBJ1-4; TRBD1 agrees at 8 bases. Germline loops: CDR1 LNHDA, CDR2 SQIVND (reference sequence). The trim removed 5 bases at V and 11 bases at J, leaving 16 bases unmatched. CDR3 length equals 16 residues. CDR3: CASSFGSGRTGWKLFF. CDR3 nucleotides: TGTGCCAGTAGTTTTGGAAGTGGACGGACAGGGTGGAAACTGTTTTTT.

The V gene is TRBV7-8, the J gene TRBJ1-3; D is unresolved. The CDR3 totals 11 residues. Trimming took off 6 bases at V and 7 bases at J, with 7 bases between the two ends. Germline V gene lookup returns CDR1 SGHVS and CDR2 FQNEAQ. The CDR3 sequence is CASSPGNTIYF. The CDR3, as DNA: TGTGCCAGCAGTCCGGGGAACACCATATATTTT.

This clone was seen only once. This chain joins TRBV19 and TRBJ1-5; possibly TRBD1 for D (6 bases). CDR1 is LNHDA, CDR2 SQIVND, per germline (reference sequence). V was pared by 4 bases and J by 7 bases, with 14 bases between. The CDR3 has 14 amino acids. The CDR3 protein is CASSSSSGDQPQHF. The CDR3 nucleotides are TGTGCCAGTAGTAGCAGCTCAGGGGACCAGCCCCAGCATTTT. Drawing the rest from reference TRBV19 and TRBJ1-5, the complete variable domain is DGGITQSPKYLFRKEGQNVTLSCEQNLNHDAMYWYRQDPGQGLRLIYYSQIVNDFQKGDIAEGYSVSREKKESFPLTVTSAQKNPTAFYLCASSSSSGDQPQHFGDGTRLSIL.

This clone was observed once. The CDR3 loop is CASIGSGQGFNEQFF. The CDR3 DNA sequence: TGTGCCAGCATAGGGTCGGGACAGGGTTTCAATGAGCAGTTCTTC. The rearrangement links TRBV6-5 to TRBJ2-1; 9 positions match TRBD1. CDR1 and CDR2 (germline): MNHEY, SVGAGI. Trimming removed 7 bases from V and 6 bases from J; junction bases left unmatched: 10. The length of the CDR3 is 15 residues.

The rearrangement joins TRBV11-2 to TRBJ2-7; D gene unclear. In germline, CDR1 is SGHAT, CDR2 FQNNGV. Trimming took 0 bases from V and 4 from J, leaving 7 bases between them. The CDR3 totals 13 residues. The CDR3 protein is CASSLDHGYEQYF. The CDR3 DNA follows: TGTGCCAGCAGCTTAGATCACGGTTACGAGCAGTACTTC.

The chain recombines TRBV4-1 with TRBJ2-5; 8 positions match TRBD1. The V segment lost 0 bases and the J segment 8 bases; nucleotides outside the gene matches: 14. Germline V gene lookup returns CDR1 MGHRA and CDR2 YSYEKL. The CDR3 contains 17 residues. Written as DNA, the CDR3 is TGCGCCAGCAGCCAAGAGTTTGCAGGGGGCGACCCTTCTACCCAGTACTTC. Protein product: CASSQEFAGGDPSTQYF.

The chain joins TRBV19 to TRBJ2-2; possible D gene TRBD2, 5 bases. V gave up 7 bases and J gave up 6 bases, with 15 bases separating them. Germline values: CDR1 LNHDA, CDR2 SQIVND (reference sequence). The CDR3 spans 14 residues. The CDR3 is CASTGGFGAGELFF. The DNA of the CDR3 is TGTGCCAGTACTGGAGGATTCGGGGCCGGGGAGCTGTTTTTT.

The chain couples TRBV28 to TRBJ1-2, with TRBD1 matching over 12 bases. The CDR3 covers 17 residues. Germline CDR1 is MDHEN and CDR2 is SYDVKM. Germline trimming cut 6 bases from V and 3 bases from J; bases unmatched to any gene: 11. CDR3: CASSPGGTGGQHYGYTF. The CDR3 DNA reads TGTGCCAGCAGCCCCGGGGGGACAGGGGGCCAACACTATGGCTACACCTTC.

The CDR3, as DNA: TGCGCCAGCAGCTTACAGGGGGTGAACACTGAAGCTTTCTTT. Translation gives CASSLQGVNTEAFF. This sequence joins TRBV5-1 and TRBJ1-1; 8 positions agree with TRBD1. Trimming at V came to 2 bases and at J to 0 bases, leaving 0 bases not matched to a gene. The CDR3 has 14 amino acids. Germline V gene sequence: CDR1 SGHRS, CDR2 YFSETQ. The whole variable domain, remainder taken from reference TRBV5-1 and TRBJ1-1, is KAGVTQTPRYLIKTRGQQVTLSCSPISGHRSVSWYQQTPGQGLQFLFEYFSETQRNKGNFPGRFSGRQFSNSRSEMNVSTLELGDSALYLCASSLQGVNTEAFFGQGTRLTVV.

This chain joins TRBV7-2 and TRBJ1-1; unclear D gene. In germline, CDR1 is SGHTA, CDR2 FQGNSA. The CDR3 covers 13 residues. V was clipped by 4 bases and J by 0 bases, with 6 bases between them. DNA of the CDR3: TGTGCCAGCAGCTCAGGAATGAACACTGAAGCTTTCTTT. It encodes CASSSGMNTEAFF.

The chain recombines TRBV5-5 with TRBJ2-1; 8 bases map to TRBD2. Trimming cost V 0 bases and J 3 bases; bases outside gene matches: 5. The CDR3 covers 16 residues. The germline V gene encodes CDR1 SGHKS and CDR2 YYEKEE (reference sequence). In DNA form, the CDR3 reads TGTGCCAGCAGCTTGGTTACGGGGGGGCTCTACAATGAGCAGTTCTTC. This encodes CASSLVTGGLYNEQFF.

This chain uses TRBV3-1 (or the pseudogene TRBV3-2) with TRBJ1-2, with 7 bases identical to TRBD1. The V segment lost 3 bases and the J segment 1 base; nucleotides outside the gene matches: 11. Germline V gives CDR1 LGHDT, CDR2 YNNKEL (reference sequence). CDR3 length equals 17 residues. CDR3 nucleotide sequence: TGTGCCAGCAGCCATTACGGGACAGCCTCTATTAACTATGGCTACACCTTC. Amino acid sequence: CASSHYGTASINYGYTF.

DNA of the CDR3: TGCGCCAGCAGCGCCGGGTGGGAAGAGACCCAGTACTTC. As protein: CASSAGWEETQYF. The rearrangement links TRBV5-1 to TRBJ2-5, with D unclear. Germline V gives CDR1 SGHRS, CDR2 YFSETQ. V lost 4 bases to trimming and J lost 3 bases, with 10 bases between them. This CDR3 comprises 13 residues.

The chain joins TRBV7-8 to TRBJ2-5, with 7 nucleotides matching TRBD1. CDR1 is SGHVS, CDR2 FQNEAQ, per germline. This CDR3 region has 17 residues. Trimming cost V 1 base and J 1 base; bases outside gene matches: 9. CDR3 in amino acids: CASSLGRTGPSQETQYF. CDR3 coding DNA: TGTGCCAGCAGCTTAGGACGGACAGGCCCATCCCAAGAGACCCAGTACTTC.

The chain recombines TRBV19 with TRBJ2-4; possible D gene TRBD2, 7 bases. Trimming removed 3 bases at V and 1 base at J, with 31 bases between. This CDR3 contains 22 residues. Germline CDR1 is LNHDA and CDR2 is SQIVND (reference sequence). This CDR3 reads CASSIRAFLQSAGGAAKNIQYF. The DNA of the CDR3 is TGTGCCAGTAGTATTCGGGCCTTCCTTCAATCGGCTGGGGGGGCTGCCAAAAACATTCAGTACTTC. The complete variable domain, with remaining parts taken from reference TRBV19 and TRBJ2-4, reads DGGITQSPKYLFRKEGQNVTLSCEQNLNHDAMYWYRQDPGQGLRLIYYSQIVNDFQKGDIAEGYSVSREKKESFPLTVTSAQKNPTAFYLCASSIRAFLQSAGGAAKNIQYFGAGTRLSVL.

J is TRBJ2-3 and V is TRBV5-1, with D possibly being TRBD2 (7 bases). The CDR3 runs 17 residues. Per the germline V gene, CDR1 is SGHRS and CDR2 is YFSETQ. The V and J ends lost 0 bases and 9 bases respectively, with 23 bases between them. In DNA, the CDR3 is TGCGCCAGCAGCTTGGCTAACTCTGGCGGGGGCTCAGGGACGCAGTATTTT. Protein sequence: CASSLANSGGGSGTQYF.

This chain links TRBV5-1 with TRBJ2-3, with 7 nucleotides matching TRBD2. This CDR3 has 16 residues. Germline trimming cut 4 bases from V and 3 bases from J; bases unmatched to any gene: 11. CDR1 is SGHRS and CDR2 is YFSETQ in the germline V gene. The DNA for the CDR3 is TGCGCCAGCAGCCCTGGACTAGTTGAAGAGACAGATACGCAGTATTTT. Amino acid sequence: CASSPGLVEETDTQYF.

This sequence joins TRBV11-3 and TRBJ2-5; a possible D gene is TRBD2 (5 bases). V gave up 3 bases and J gave up 4 bases, with 9 bases separating them. CDR1 is SGHNT, CDR2 YENEEA, per germline. CDR3 length: 13 residues. DNA for the CDR3: TGTGCCAGCAGCTTGGCGGGCGCAGAGACCCAGTACTTC. Protein: CASSLAGAETQYF. The full variable domain, its missing parts supplied by reference TRBV11-3 and TRBJ2-5, is EAGVVQSPRYKIIEKKQPVAFWCNPISGHNTLYWYLQNLGQGPELLIRYENEEAVDDSQLPKDRFSAERLKGVDSTLKIQPAELGDSAVYLCASSLAGAETQYFGPGTRLLVL.

The chain employs TRBV15 and TRBJ2-7; D possibly corresponds to TRBD2 (6 bases). The germline gives CDR1 LNHNV, CDR2 YYDKDF (reference sequence). The CDR3 covers 13 residues. V was clipped by 6 bases and J by 0 bases, with 9 bases between them. Written as DNA, the CDR3 is TGTGCCACCAGTGGCGGGGCCTCCTACGAGCAGTACTTC. Translation gives CATSGGASYEQYF.

V is TRBV15 and J is TRBJ2-5, with 13 positions matching TRBD2. CDR1 LNHNV and CDR2 YYDKDF come from the germline V gene (reference sequence). This CDR3 has 18 residues. Trimming removed 0 bases from V and 2 bases from J; junction bases left unmatched: 6. In nucleotides, the CDR3 is TGTGCCACCAGCAGAGATTTCCTACTAGCGGGAGGGCAAGAGACCCAGTACTTC. Encoded protein: CATSRDFLLAGGQETQYF.

The genes are TRBV28 and TRBJ1-5; 8 bases are shared with TRBD1. V dropped 5 bases and J dropped 6; count of bases not matched to a gene: 9. The germline V gene has CDR1 MDHEN and CDR2 SYDVKM. This CDR3 has 15 amino acids. CDR3 DNA sequence: TGTGCCAGCAGTCCGCGACAGGGGAGGGGTCAGCCCCAGCATTTT. Translated: CASSPRQGRGQPQHF. The full variable domain, rest sourced from reference TRBV28 and TRBJ1-5, is DVKVTQSSRYLVKRTGEKVFLECVQDMDHENMFWYRQDPGLGLRLIYFSYDVKMKEKGDIPEGYSVSREKKERFSLILESASTNQTSMYLCASSPRQGRGQPQHFGDGTRLSIL.

The chain couples TRBV6-2 or TRBV6-3 to TRBJ2-5; 11 bases line up with TRBD2. The ends lost 5 bases at V and 2 bases at J; junction bases unmatched: 7. The germline V gene has CDR1 MNHEY and CDR2 SVGEGT. The CDR3 length is 16 residues. The CDR3 spells CASSVRGTSGQETQYF. The CDR3 bases are TGTGCCAGCAGTGTACGGGGGACTAGCGGACAAGAGACCCAGTACTTC.

This clone was seen once. This rearrangement joins TRBV19 to TRBJ2-7; TRBD2 might be the D (7 bases). The germline V gene has CDR1 LNHDA and CDR2 SQIVND (reference sequence). This CDR3 region has 15 residues. V lost 1 base, J lost 2 bases, and 12 bases lay in between. CDR3 DNA: TGTGCCAGTAGTATAGGCGGGGGCTCCACCTACGAGCAGTACTTC. Encoded protein: CASSIGGGSTYEQYF. The variable domain in full, with the rest retrieved from reference TRBV19 and TRBJ2-7, is DGGITQSPKYLFRKEGQNVTLSCEQNLNHDAMYWYRQDPGQGLRLIYYSQIVNDFQKGDIAEGYSVSREKKESFPLTVTSAQKNPTAFYLCASSIGGGSTYEQYFGPGTRLTVT.

This rearrangement joins TRBV4-1 to TRBJ2-1; 7 nucleotides line up with TRBD2. The V gene end was trimmed by 0 bases and the J gene end by 9 bases; junction bases not matched to a gene: 11. The germline V gene has CDR1 MGHRA and CDR2 YSYEKL. The CDR3 is 16 amino acids. The CDR3 DNA is TGCGCCAGCAGCCAAGAGATCCGACTAGCTGGGGCTGAGCAGTTCTTC. Translating it yields CASSQEIRLAGAEQFF.

The gene calls are TRBV7-2 and TRBJ1-1, with 7 positions matching TRBD1. V shed 4 bases, J shed 4 bases, and the junction held 9 bases outside the gene matches. Germline-derived CDR1 and CDR2 are SGHTA and FQGNSA. CDR3 length: 15 amino acids. The DNA for the CDR3 is TGTGCCAGCAGCTCTACAGGGGCTGGCGTCACTGAAGCTTTCTTT. It specifies CASSSTGAGVTEAFF.

The chain uses TRBV28 and TRBJ2-4; D is possibly TRBD1 (7 bases). V was clipped by 5 bases and J by 7 bases, with 15 bases between them. Looked up from germline, CDR1 is MDHEN and CDR2 is SYDVKM. The CDR3 length is 14 residues. This CDR3 reads CASSPRGVRNIQYF. The CDR3 nucleotides are TGTGCCAGCAGTCCCAGGGGGGTGCGGAACATTCAGTACTTC.

This clone was observed a single time. The CDR3 region is CASRHGQPNQPQHF. Here the CDR3 DNA reads TGTGCCAGTAGACATGGACAGCCCAATCAGCCCCAGCATTTT. This chain links TRBV19 with TRBJ1-5, with D possibly TRBD1 on 6 matching bases. V was trimmed by 6 bases and J by 3 bases, leaving 12 bases between them. CDR1 and CDR2 from the germline V gene are LNHDA and SQIVND (reference sequence). CDR3 length equals 14 residues.

The sample holds one count of this clone. The V gene is TRBV6-4, the J gene TRBJ2-7; 10 bases are a match to TRBD2. J was trimmed by 3 bases and V by 1 base; bases with no gene match: 6. The CDR3 spans 16 residues. Per the germline V gene, CDR1 is MRHNA and CDR2 is SNTAGT. As DNA, the CDR3 is TGTGCCAGCAGTGACTTTCTAGCGGGGGAGGACTACGAGCAGTACTTC. Protein: CASSDFLAGEDYEQYF.

With regard to this clone: Other DNA sequences of this sample code for an identical CDR3. V usage is TRBV12-3 or TRBV12-4 and J usage is TRBJ2-3; 12 nucleotides line up with TRBD2. The CDR3 runs to 13 residues. Trimming cost V 6 bases and J 6 bases; bases outside gene matches: 1. CDR3 nucleotides: TGTGCCAGCAGCCTAGCGGGAGGGGATACGCAGTATTTT. Translated, it gives CASSLAGGDTQYF.

The J gene is TRBJ2-2, the V gene TRBV11-2; 11 positions match TRBD1. Germline-derived CDR1 and CDR2 are SGHAT and FQNNGV. The CDR3 extends over 17 amino acids. Germline trimming cut 2 bases from V and 8 bases from J; bases unmatched to any gene: 10. This chain's CDR3 is CASSLSGTGGRGGELFF. In DNA form, the CDR3 reads TGTGCCAGCAGCTTATCCGGGACAGGGGGTCGGGGGGGGGAGCTGTTTTTT.

The gene calls are TRBV5-4 and TRBJ1-2; TRBD1 is a possible D gene (6 bases). V lost 3 bases and J lost 2, with 8 bases in between. The CDR3 extends over 13 amino acids. From germline, CDR1 is SGHNT and CDR2 YYREEE (reference sequence). CDR3: CASSSGQNYGYTF. Here the CDR3 DNA reads TGTGCCAGCAGCTCCGGACAGAACTATGGCTACACCTTC.

The J gene is TRBJ2-7, the V gene TRBV4-1; tentatively, D is TRBD1 (5 bases). The CDR3 sequence is 15 residues long. The germline gives CDR1 MGHRA, CDR2 YSYEKL. V was clipped by 4 bases and J by 7 bases, with 20 bases between them. CDR3 DNA sequence: TGCGCCAGCAGCCCTCAATTGGACACTGGATGGGAGCAGTACTTC. It yields the protein CASSPQLDTGWEQYF.